These 30 T cell receptor beta chains came from one sample sequenced in a study of radiation and T cells in renal cell carcinoma. As for time point: blood 4 weeks post-SBRT, at nephrectomy. Treatment meaning: 15 Gy SBRT to primary tumor, nephrectomy 4 weeks later. Sequencing used immunoSEQ multiplex PCR; TCRdb keeps in-frame clones, though not all of them. The sample has 97,000 or so clones, approximately 80% seen once. Sequencing used blood, obtained from a patient whose treatment included radiotherapy and nephrectomy. The receptors originated from a man aged 55 to 70 with renal cell carcinoma.

The chain recombines TRBV19 with TRBJ1-5, with 7 bases lining up with TRBD1. The CDR3 length is 17 residues. The germline CDR1 and CDR2 sequences are LNHDA and SQIVND (reference sequence). The V segment lost 3 bases and the J segment 0 bases; nucleotides outside the gene matches: 8. The CDR3 DNA reads TGTGCCAGTAGTATCAGCGGGACAGTTAATAGCAATCAGCCCCAGCATTTT. It translates to CASSISGTVNSNQPQHF.

The chain carries TRBV7-8 and TRBJ2-3; tentative D call: TRBD2 (6 bases). Looked up from germline, CDR1 is SGHVS and CDR2 is FQNEAQ. This CDR3 spans 15 amino acids. V was pared by 8 bases and J by 5 bases, with 20 bases between. CDR3 bases: TGTGCCAGCCGCCTGGGGGGAGGCCAGGGAGATACGCAGTATTTT. The encoded protein is CASRLGGGQGDTQYF.

The rearrangement uses TRBV27 and TRBJ1-1; tentative D call: TRBD1 (6 bases). With 5 bases removed from V and 0 bases from J, the gap between germline ends came to 16 bases. Germline V gives CDR1 MNHEY, CDR2 SMNVEV (reference sequence). The CDR3 is made up of 16 amino acids. In DNA, the CDR3 is TGTGCCAGCAGTAGGCCAGGGGTTGGAGTGAACACTGAAGCTTTCTTT. Its protein product is CASSRPGVGVNTEAFF.

This clone was observed a single time. The V and J genes are TRBV7-2 and TRBJ2-1; 9 nucleotides line up with TRBD2. Germline CDR1 is SGHTA and CDR2 is FQGNSA. V shed 3 bases, J shed 10 bases, and the junction held 7 bases outside the gene matches. The length of the CDR3 is 14 residues. CDR3 sequence reads: CASSFSNLAGEQFF. CDR3 sequence (DNA): TGTGCCAGCAGCTTCTCCAACCTAGCGGGGGAGCAGTTCTTC.

This clone came up once. The V and J genes are TRBV10-3 and TRBJ2-2, with a weak D call TRBD2 (5 bases). Germline-derived CDR1 and CDR2 are ENHRY and SYGVKD. Trimming stripped 6 bases from V and 3 bases from J, with 11 bases between. The CDR3 has 14 amino acids. CDR3 residues: CAIREPGDTGELFF. DNA for the CDR3: TGTGCCATCAGAGAGCCCGGGGACACCGGGGAGCTGTTTTTT.

This chain joins TRBV6-4 and TRBJ2-7; 8 positions match TRBD2. The CDR3 sequence is 12 residues long. V dropped 7 bases and J dropped 4; count of bases not matched to a gene: 3. The germline CDR1 and CDR2 sequences are MRHNA and SNTAGT. CDR3 sequence (DNA): TGTGCCAGCACGGGGGGGCAGTACGAGCAGTACTTC. Translation: CASTGGQYEQYF.

J is TRBJ2-7 and V is TRBV6-6; 7 nucleotides align to TRBD2. The trim removed 5 bases at V and 2 bases at J, leaving 6 bases unmatched. Per germline, CDR1 MNHNY and CDR2 SVGAGI (reference sequence). The CDR3 is made up of 14 amino acids. The CDR3, as DNA: TGTGCCAGCAGTAGGTCTAGCGGAACCTACGAGCAGTACTTC. Residues: CASSRSSGTYEQYF.

The chain recombines TRBV18 with TRBJ1-6, with 9 bases that match TRBD1. This CDR3 region has 15 residues. Germline V gives CDR1 KGHSH, CDR2 LQKENI. Trimming took 6 bases from V and 7 from J; bases not matched to a gene: 7. The CDR3 coding sequence is TGTGCCAGCTCCCCGGAGGGGACAGGGAATTCACCCCTCCACTTT. It is translated as CASSPEGTGNSPLHF.

The chain combines TRBV23-1 with TRBJ1-5; D gene ambiguous. TRBV23-1 falls under the ORF class, with uncertain function. This CDR3 has 16 residues. The V gene lost 5 bases and the J gene lost 4 bases, with 18 bases spanning the gap. CDR3 DNA: TGCGCCAGCAGTAGGCCCGGAGGTTGGAGGAATCAGCCCCAGCATTTT. The encoded protein is CASSRPGGWRNQPQHF.

The V call is TRBV6-6, the J call TRBJ2-7, with D unclear. CDR3 size: 13 residues. V was cut by 7 bases and J by 0 bases, with 10 bases left in between. Germline-derived CDR1 and CDR2 are MNHNY and SVGAGI (reference sequence). The CDR3 bases are TGTGCCAGCACCCCTGGGGTCTCCTACGAGCAGTACTTC. This encodes CASTPGVSYEQYF.

The table lists this clone with a few counts. J is TRBJ2-3 and V is TRBV9; a weak D match, TRBD2 (5 bases). Germline assignment: CDR1 SGDLS and CDR2 YYNGEE. The CDR3 is 17 amino acids. V shed 3 bases and J shed 4 bases, with 21 bases lying between them. CDR3 in DNA: TGTGCCAGCAGCGAACTACTAGGATCCCAAACTGCAGATACGCAGTATTTT. This encodes CASSELLGSQTADTQYF.

This chain uses TRBV5-1 with TRBJ2-7; D is possibly TRBD1 (5 bases). Trimming pared 4 bases from V and 3 bases from J, leaving 17 bases between. Germline loops: CDR1 SGHRS, CDR2 YFSETQ. The CDR3 extends over 15 amino acids. CDR3 coding DNA: TGCGCCAGCAGCGTGGATTTGGGGCGGAGCTACGAGCAGTACTTC. Its translation is CASSVDLGRSYEQYF.

The V and J genes are TRBV14 and TRBJ2-4, with 8 bases lining up with TRBD1. This CDR3 has 17 amino acids. CDR1 and CDR2 (germline): SGHDN, FVKESK. The V and J ends lost 0 bases and 7 bases, in that order; junction bases with no gene match: 11. In DNA form, the CDR3 reads TGTGCCAGCAGCCAAGATCATTACGGACAGGGCAGGAACATTCAGTACTTC. Protein product: CASSQDHYGQGRNIQYF.

This chain connects TRBV6-5 to TRBJ2-2; possibly TRBD1 for D (6 bases). Germline-derived CDR1 and CDR2 are MNHEY and SVGAGI. Trimming removed 8 bases at V and 5 bases at J, with 18 bases between. The CDR3 consists of 15 residues. The CDR3 is CASVRNRAHTGELFF. The CDR3 DNA reads as TGTGCCAGCGTTCGAAACAGGGCACATACCGGGGAGCTGTTTTTT.

DNA of the CDR3: TGTGCCAGCAGCGGGGCTAGCGGCACAGATACGCAGTATTTT. It encodes CASSGASGTDTQYF. V gene TRBV6-5 combines with J gene TRBJ2-3, with a tentative D call TRBD2 (6 bases). V lost 6 bases and J 1 base, leaving 11 bases between the germline ends. The germline CDR1 and CDR2 sequences are MNHEY and SVGAGI. CDR3 length: 14 amino acids.

This chain links TRBV19 with TRBJ2-1; TRBD2 aligns across 12 bases. The V gene's germline CDR1 is LNHDA and CDR2 SQIVND (reference sequence). The ends lost 5 bases at V and 1 base at J; junction bases unmatched: 12. The CDR3 has 19 residues. For the CDR3, the DNA is TGTGCCAGTAGTGTCGAAGGACTAGCGGGATCTCCGTCCTACAATGAGCAGTTCTTC. It is translated as CASSVEGLAGSPSYNEQFF. The variable domain in full, completed from reference TRBV19 and TRBJ2-1, reads DGGITQSPKYLFRKEGQNVTLSCEQNLNHDAMYWYRQDPGQGLRLIYYSQIVNDFQKGDIAEGYSVSREKKESFPLTVTSAQKNPTAFYLCASSVEGLAGSPSYNEQFFGPGTRLTVL.

This clone has just one count. The rearrangement links TRBV29-1 to TRBJ2-7; 7 nucleotides line up with TRBD1. CDR1 is SQVTM and CDR2 is ANQGSEA in the germline V gene. V shed 4 bases and J 2 bases; nucleotides not matched to a gene: 20. The CDR3 loop spans 18 amino acids. The CDR3 bases are TGCAGCGTTGGGGGTAGGACAGGCGAAGGGACGACTACCTACGAGCAGTACTTC. Encoded protein: CSVGGRTGEGTTTYEQYF.

This clone was seen more than once but under ten times. The chain joins TRBV18 to TRBJ2-3; D gene unclear. From germline, CDR1 is KGHSH and CDR2 LQKENI. Trimming left V 4 bases short and J 4 bases short, with 3 bases between. There are 11 residues in the CDR3. The CDR3 bases are TGTGCCAGCTCACGTCCAGATACGCAGTATTTT. The encoded protein is CASSRPDTQYF.

The chain recombines TRBV2 with TRBJ2-7; D is uncertain. The V end was cut by 8 bases, the J end by 5 bases, with 19 bases between. The CDR3 sequence is 14 residues long. Germline V CDR1 and CDR2: SNHLY, FYNNEI. The CDR3: CASVKGSPAHEQYF. The CDR3 DNA is TGTGCCAGCGTCAAGGGTTCCCCTGCGCACGAGCAGTACTTC.

This chain links TRBV9 with TRBJ2-7; no clear D gene. CDR3 size: 12 residues. Germline CDR1 SGDLS, CDR2 YYNGEE. Between the trimmed V and J ends, which lost 4 bases and 9 bases, there was a span of 14 bases. CDR3 sequence: CASSPAGAVQYF. As DNA, the CDR3 is TGTGCCAGCAGCCCCGCTGGCGCTGTGCAGTACTTC.

The genes are TRBV9 and TRBJ2-6; D not resolved. CDR1 is SGDLS, CDR2 YYNGEE, per germline. With 4 bases removed from V and 0 bases from J, the gap between germline ends came to 11 bases. This CDR3 comprises 16 residues. The CDR3 bases are TGTGCCAGCAGCCTCGGGCCGAGCTCTGGGGCCAACGTCCTGACTTTC. Its protein is CASSLGPSSGANVLTF.

Only a few counts were recorded for this clone. The rearrangement uses TRBV2 and TRBJ1-1; D ambiguous. The V gene lost 4 bases and the J gene lost 4 bases, with 13 bases spanning the gap. This CDR3 spans 14 amino acids. Germline CDR1 is SNHLY and CDR2 is FYNNEI. CDR3 region: CASSGSDRPTEAFF. The DNA of the CDR3 is TGTGCCAGCAGTGGATCGGACCGGCCCACTGAAGCTTTCTTT.

This chain uses TRBV5-6 with TRBJ1-4, with TRBD1 identical over 9 bases. Germline V CDR1 and CDR2: SGHDT, YYEEEE. Trimming cost V 7 bases and J 6 bases; bases outside gene matches: 4. CDR3 length: 13 residues. The CDR3 region is CASARQGDEKLFF. Written as DNA, the CDR3 is TGTGCCAGCGCCAGACAGGGGGATGAAAAACTGTTTTTT.

V is TRBV4-1 and J is TRBJ2-7; possibly TRBD2 for D (5 bases). Germline assignment: CDR1 MGHRA and CDR2 YSYEKL. The CDR3 covers 15 residues. V gave up 4 bases and J gave up 2 bases, with 15 bases separating them. The CDR3 region has the DNA TGCGCCAGCAGCCCGTTCCCGGGAAGCACCTACGAGCAGTACTTC. This codes for CASSPFPGSTYEQYF.

The rearrangement joins TRBV6-6 to TRBJ2-1, with TRBD2 matching over 8 bases. J was trimmed by 6 bases and V by 3 bases; bases with no gene match: 7. The CDR3 contains 15 residues. Looked up from germline, CDR1 is MNHNY and CDR2 is SVGAGI (reference sequence). The CDR3 loop is CASSYWREASNEQFF. The CDR3 coding sequence is TGTGCCAGCAGTTATTGGCGGGAGGCCTCCAATGAGCAGTTCTTC.

The V call is TRBV10-2, the J call TRBJ2-3; D not resolved. This CDR3 is 13 amino acids long. Trimming stripped 4 bases from V and 2 bases from J, with 7 bases between. From germline, CDR1 is WSHSY and CDR2 SAAADI. The CDR3 is CASSGLSTDTQYF. CDR3 nucleotides: TGCGCCAGCAGTGGACTTTCCACAGATACGCAGTATTTT.

V and J are TRBV28 and TRBJ2-2, with a possible D match to TRBD2 (6 bases). This CDR3 is built from 15 residues. V was trimmed by 3 bases and J by 3 bases, leaving 11 bases between them. Germline CDR1 MDHEN, CDR2 SYDVKM. The CDR3 spells CASSFWRDDTGELFF. The CDR3 coding sequence is TGTGCCAGCAGTTTCTGGCGGGACGACACCGGGGAGCTGTTTTTT.

The chain joins TRBV9 to TRBJ2-5, with 8 positions matching TRBD1. The germline CDR1 and CDR2 sequences are SGDLS and YYNGEE. With V trimmed by 3 bases and J by 1 base, 8 bases remained unmatched. This CDR3 has 16 residues. The CDR3 nucleotides read TGTGCCAGCAGCGCGGGGGTTGGACAGGGCCAAGAGACCCAGTACTTC. Translation: CASSAGVGQGQETQYF.

The chain joins TRBV10-1 to TRBJ2-4; possibly TRBD1 or TRBD2 for D (7 bases each). CDR1 WNHNN and CDR2 SYGVQD come from the germline V gene (reference sequence). Trimming stripped 6 bases from V and 5 bases from J, with 20 bases between. The CDR3 loop spans 16 amino acids. CDR3 bases: TGCGCCAGCAGACGTCGAGGGGGCGGGAGCCAAAACATTCAGTACTTC. This gives the protein CASRRRGGGSQNIQYF.

This clone was seen a single time. The chain combines TRBV28 with TRBJ2-2; D may match TRBD1 or TRBD2 (5 bases each). Trimming took off 4 bases at V and 5 bases at J, with 17 bases between the two ends. The CDR3 consists of 16 residues. Germline assignment: CDR1 MDHEN and CDR2 SYDVKM. The CDR3: CASSSLRGLRTGELFF. The CDR3 coding sequence is TGTGCCAGCAGTTCCTTGAGGGGTCTCCGGACCGGGGAGCTGTTTTTT.